The clone carrying this T cell receptor (beta chain) was counted at least ten times. What it binds is unknown. The sample originates from a study of identical twins. TCRdb re-called the 5' RACE reads with MiXCR, one entry per CDR3 protein. This sample has approximately 140,000 distinct CDR3 sequences; under 4.5% occur once, and the top ten carry 8% to 8.5%. The CDR3 contains 16 residues. J gave up 6 bases and V 2 bases, and 8 bases lay outside the gene matches. The germline CDR1 and CDR2 sequences are WNHNN and SYGVQD (reference sequence). Study-level findings and limits: The models systematically underestimated how much out-of-frame TCR alpha was shared in monozygotic twins.

The chain carries TRBV10-1 and TRBJ2-1; TRBD2 agrees at 9 bases. This TCR came from a man younger than 30 in good health. Sequenced: memory T cells sorted from blood. The CDR3 protein is CASSEVGGRAPNEQFF. CDR3 DNA: TGCGCCAGCAGTGAGGTGGGCGGGAGGGCCCCCAATGAGCAGTTCTTC.